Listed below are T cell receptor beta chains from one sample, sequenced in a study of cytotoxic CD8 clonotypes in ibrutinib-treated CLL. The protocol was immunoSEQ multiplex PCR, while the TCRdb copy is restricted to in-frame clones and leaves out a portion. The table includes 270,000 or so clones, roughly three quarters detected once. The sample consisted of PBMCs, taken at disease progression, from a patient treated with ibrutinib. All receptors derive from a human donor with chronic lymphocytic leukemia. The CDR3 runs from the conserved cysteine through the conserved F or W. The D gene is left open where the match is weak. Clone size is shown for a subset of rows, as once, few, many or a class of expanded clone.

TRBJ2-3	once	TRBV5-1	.	CASSLSQPTDTQYF	TGCGCCAGCAGCTTGAGCCAGCCCACAGATACGCAGTATTTT
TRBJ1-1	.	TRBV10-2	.	CASRRQEGTEAFF	TGCGCCAGTAGACGACAGGAGGGCACTGAAGCTTTCTTT
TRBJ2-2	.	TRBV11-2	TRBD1	CASSLGTASGELFF	TGTGCCAGCAGCTTGGGGACAGCGTCCGGGGAGCTGTTTTTT
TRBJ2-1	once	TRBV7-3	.	CASSQAGSVYNEQFF	TGTGCCAGCAGCCAAGCCGGGTCCGTCTACAATGAGCAGTTCTTC
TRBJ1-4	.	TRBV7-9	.	CASKQGQTNEKLFF	TGTGCCAGCAAGCAGGGCCAGACTAATGAAAAACTGTTTTTT
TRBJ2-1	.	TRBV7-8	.	CASSFSGGEQFF	TGTGCCAGCAGCTTTAGCGGTGGTGAGCAGTTCTTC
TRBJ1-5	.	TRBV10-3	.	CASRLGADNQPQHF	TGTGCCAGCCGTCTGGGGGCGGACAATCAGCCCCAGCATTTT
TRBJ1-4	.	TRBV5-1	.	CASSLEPDATNEKLFF	TGCGCCAGCAGCTTGGAACCAGACGCAACTAATGAAAAACTGTTTTTT
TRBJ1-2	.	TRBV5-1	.	CASSLWAGGYTF	TGCGCCAGCAGCTTGTGGGCTGGAGGCTACACCTTC
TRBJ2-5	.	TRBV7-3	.	CASSKRGPQETQYF	TGTGCCAGCAGCAAGAGGGGCCCGCAAGAGACCCAGTACTTC
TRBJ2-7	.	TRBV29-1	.	CSEARGGYEQYF	TGCAGCGAAGCCAGGGGGGGGTACGAGCAGTACTTC
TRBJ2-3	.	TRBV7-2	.	CASSFSGYETDTQYF	TGTGCCAGCAGCTTTTCTGGGTATGAAACAGATACGCAGTATTTT
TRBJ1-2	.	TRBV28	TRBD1	CASSPSDRGSSFGYTF	TGTGCCAGCAGTCCCTCGGACAGGGGCTCTTCTTTCGGCTACACCTTC
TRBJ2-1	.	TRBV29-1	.	CSVFRAGYNEQFF	TGCAGCGTTTTCAGGGCCGGATACAATGAGCAGTTCTTC
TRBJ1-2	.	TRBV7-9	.	CASSPAHGYTF	TGTGCCAGCAGCCCAGCTCATGGCTACACCTTC
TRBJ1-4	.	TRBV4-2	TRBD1	CASSPQGQGGTNEKLFF	TGTGCCAGCAGCCCCCAAGGACAGGGCGGAACTAATGAAAAACTGTTTTTT
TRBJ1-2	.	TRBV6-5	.	CASSLHSERYGYTF	TGTGCCAGCAGTCTACACAGCGAACGCTATGGCTACACCTTC
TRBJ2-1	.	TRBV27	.	CASSLSTTSYNEQFF	TGTGCCAGCAGTTTATCGACAACGTCCTACAATGAGCAGTTCTTC
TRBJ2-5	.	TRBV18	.	CASSRKLQETQYF	TGTGCCAGCTCGAGGAAGTTACAAGAGACCCAGTACTTC
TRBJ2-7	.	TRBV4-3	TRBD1	CASSQDPGTGVVEQYF	TGCGCCAGCAGCCAAGATCCCGGGACAGGGGTTGTGGAGCAGTACTTC
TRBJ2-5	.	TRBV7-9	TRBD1	CASSSSQGPINARETQYF	TGTGCCAGCAGCTCCTCACAGGGGCCGATTAACGCGCGGGAGACCCAGTACTTC
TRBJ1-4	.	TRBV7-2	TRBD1	CASSNDRAQEKLFF	TGTGCCAGCAGCAACGACAGGGCTCAGGAAAAACTGTTTTTT
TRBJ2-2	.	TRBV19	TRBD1	CASGRQGETGELFF	TGTGCCAGTGGCAGACAGGGGGAGACCGGGGAGCTGTTTTTT
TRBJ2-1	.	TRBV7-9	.	CASSRTGAGFQQFF	TGTGCCAGCAGCCGGACAGGTGCGGGGTTCCAGCAGTTCTTC
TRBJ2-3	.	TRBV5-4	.	CASRGGRSTDTQYF	TGTGCCAGCAGGGGGGGCCGGAGCACAGATACGCAGTATTTT
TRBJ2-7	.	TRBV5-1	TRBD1	CASAGQGANEQYF	TGCGCCAGCGCAGGACAGGGGGCTAACGAGCAGTACTTC
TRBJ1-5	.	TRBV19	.	CASSLRSNQPQHF	TGTGCCAGTAGTCTTCGTAGCAATCAGCCCCAGCATTTT
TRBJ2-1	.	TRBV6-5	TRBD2	CASGGRTHNEQFF	TGTGCCAGTGGCGGGAGAACCCACAATGAGCAGTTCTTC
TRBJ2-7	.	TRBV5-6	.	CASSLGRTVAYEQYF	TGTGCCAGCAGCTTAGGACGGACAGTCGCCTACGAGCAGTACTTC